One and the same sample provided the 10 T cell receptor beta chains below, sequenced in a study of T cell responses to AZD1222 COVID-19 vaccine. Generated by immunoSEQ multiplex PCR, the TCRdb table keeps only in-frame clones and is missing some. In the table there are about 97,000 clones, more than 85% of which are singletons. Sequences were derived from peripheral blood, sampled on day 0 of AZD1222 vaccination. The receptors shown here come from an adult in good health.

The rearrangement uses TRBV30 and TRBJ1-2; D is ambiguous. The V and J ends lost 2 bases and 3 bases respectively, with 10 bases between them. This CDR3 comprises 13 residues. Germline V lookup: CDR1 GTSNPN, CDR2 SVGIG (reference sequence). In DNA form, the CDR3 reads TGTGCCTGGAGTCCCCAGGCCTACTATGGCTACACCTTC. Translating gives CAWSPQAYYGYTF.

About this clone: A junction boundary mismatches the germline segment, possibly from a read error. The chain couples TRBV3-1 (or the pseudogene TRBV3-2) to TRBJ2-7; D unclear. Per germline, CDR1 LGHDT and CDR2 YNNKEL (reference sequence). The CDR3 runs 12 residues. The DNA for the CDR3 is TGTGCCAGCAGCCAAGCCCTCTACCAGCAGTACTTC. Amino acid sequence: CASSQALYQQYF.

This chain uses TRBV18 with TRBJ1-1, with D tentatively TRBD1 (6 bases). The ends were cut back, 7 bases at V and 3 bases at J, with 12 bases in the middle. CDR3 length equals 13 residues. CDR1 and CDR2 (germline): KGHSH, LQKENI. CDR3 coding DNA: TGTGCCAGCTTACAGGGAGGAGACACTGAAGCTTTCTTT. Translation: CASLQGGDTEAFF.

CDR3 loop: CATAASTNEKLFF. DNA of the CDR3: TGTGCCACTGCAGCCTCAACTAATGAAAAACTGTTTTTT. The chain couples TRBV30 to TRBJ1-4, with D unresolved. The germline CDR1 and CDR2 sequences are GTSNPN and SVGIG (reference sequence). V was trimmed by 8 bases and J by 0 bases, leaving 10 bases between them. There are 13 residues in the CDR3.

V is TRBV14 and J is TRBJ1-1; D gene uncertain. Deletions cut 3 bases from V and 6 bases from J, with 11 bases between. Germline V gives CDR1 SGHDN, CDR2 FVKESK. There are 13 residues in the CDR3. The CDR3 DNA is TGTGCCAGCAGCCAGATCTGGGGTTCTGAAGCTTTCTTT. This gives the protein CASSQIWGSEAFF.

The genes are TRBV27 and TRBJ2-1; 7 positions match TRBD1. CDR1 and CDR2 from the germline V gene are MNHEY and SMNVEV (reference sequence). The CDR3 length is 14 residues. The V and J ends lost 5 bases and 1 base, in that order; junction bases with no gene match: 2. The CDR3 DNA follows: TGTGCCAGCAGTACACAGGGGTCCTACAATGAGCAGTTCTTC. It specifies CASSTQGSYNEQFF.

This rearrangement joins TRBV6-5 to TRBJ2-5, with D hard to call. V lost 5 bases to trimming and J lost 5 bases, with 9 bases between them. In germline, CDR1 is MNHEY, CDR2 SVGAGI. This CDR3 has 12 residues. This CDR3 is CASSSNRETQYF. For the CDR3, the DNA is TGTGCCAGCAGTAGTAACCGGGAGACCCAGTACTTC.

The chain employs TRBV11-2 and TRBJ2-7, with a possible D match to TRBD2 (6 bases). The germline V gene has CDR1 SGHAT and CDR2 FQNNGV. The CDR3 has 18 amino acids. V was trimmed by 5 bases and J by 2 bases, leaving 25 bases between them. The CDR3 reads CASSPGIGGEDITYEQYF. DNA for the CDR3: TGTGCCAGCAGCCCAGGGATCGGGGGTGAGGACATTACCTACGAGCAGTACTTC.

The chain combines TRBV28 with TRBJ1-4; a possible D gene is TRBD1 (5 bases). This CDR3 contains 15 residues. Deletions cut 8 bases from V and 6 bases from J, with 19 bases between. Germline V gives CDR1 MDHEN, CDR2 SYDVKM. CDR3 sequence reads: CASRPGPPGDEKLFF. CDR3 DNA sequence: TGTGCCAGCCGTCCGGGGCCGCCGGGGGATGAAAAACTGTTTTTT.

The chain carries TRBV11-3 and TRBJ2-2; TRBD2 aligns across 9 bases. The junction had 5 bases not matched to a gene; V was cut back by 3 bases and J by 6 bases. Germline lookup yields CDR1 SGHNT and CDR2 YENEEA. The CDR3 spans 15 residues. CDR3 nucleotides: TGTGCCAGCAGCTTTAGCGGGAGTCAGCCCGGGGAGCTGTTTTTT. Its translation is CASSFSGSQPGELFF.